This entry describes one T cell receptor beta chain. These data originate in a study of cytomegalovirus exposure and HLA in healthy donors. Whole-study context: In a later analysis, it was reported that the 120 or so validation repertoires had been produced on the same platform as the roughly 610 repertoires belonging to the first cohort.

The donors were members of the approximately 130-subject validation cohort (separate from the roughly 670-subject first cohort). The length of the CDR3 is 14 residues. Germline V CDR1 and CDR2: LNHDA, SQIVND (reference sequence). Trimming cost V 3 bases and J 7 bases, with 12 bases left between them. The table came from immunoSEQ multiplex PCR; TCRdb's copy has only in-frame clones and leaves some out. The table includes over 150,000 clones, approximately 96% detected once. V usage is TRBV19 and J usage is TRBJ1-4; a possible D gene is TRBD1 (6 bases). The TCR comes from a woman under 30 in good health and CMV-seronegative. The sequenced material came from PBMCs. The CDR3 is CASSIGQGREKLFF. As DNA, the CDR3 is TGTGCCAGTAGTATCGGTCAGGGGCGTGAAAAACTGTTTTTT.